The present entry profiles one T cell receptor (beta chain) with its context. This clonotype was seen only a few times. Its antigen is currently not known. No base qualities exist here, and no much larger clone lies one base off it. This entry is derived from a study of blood T cells in healthy people across ages (dated by TCRdb to the mid-2010s). About the study as a whole: In model experiments, roughly one uniquely barcoded TCR beta cDNA molecule per two T cells was captured by template switching. Donors were grouped into four age groups: young (average approximately 16 years), middle-aged (over 35), aged (62) and long-lived (around 80). To avoid experimental bias, donors of different ages were distributed randomly across sequencing lanes. The study measured age-related changes in TCR beta repertoire diversity using deep sequencing normalized with unique cDNA molecular identifiers. For two donors (one aged 18 to 29 and one aged 80 or older), the study analyzed two additional independent replicas of 1 million unique cDNA reads from the same blood draw.

Systemically healthy Caucasian individuals from Russia, over 30 in total and aged roughly 6 to 100 years, were included as donors. Each donor gave about 9.2 milliliters of peripheral blood, drawn into EDTA-treated Vacutainer tubes. PBMCs were isolated by Ficoll-Paque density-gradient centrifugation, with at least 6.5 million obtained per sample. Trizol reagent was used to extract total RNA from PBMCs, with at least 5.5 micrograms per sample. For every donor, an aliquot of PBMCs went through flow cytometry to measure the percentages of naive CD45RAhigh/CD27high T cells. Per the germline V gene, SGHDN is the CDR1 and FVKESK is the CDR2. The CDR3 goes from the cysteine to the phenylalanine over 16 residues. The retained sequence is limited to the CDR3, 48 bases, with the frame set at the first base. Trimming at the junction amounts to 0 bases on V and 0 bases on J, and the germline ends lie 10 bases apart.

The library was made by 5' RACE. The sequencing machine was an Illumina HiSeq 2500. A second roughly 7 to 11 cycle PCR used a sample-barcoded 5' primer and a J-beta primer mix. A unique molecular identifier was introduced onto each TCR beta cDNA molecule by a template-switch 5' adaptor carrying 12 random nucleotides. Each sample yielded at least 2.5 million CDR3-containing paired-end reads. The Mint cDNA synthesis kit, primed by a TRBC-specific oligonucleotide, was used to synthesize first-strand cDNA from all RNA. After uracil-DNA glycosylase treatment, a first 18-cycle PCR used universal primers M1SS and BC2_uni_R on all cDNA. The published analysis was carried out like this. For normalization, 1 million high-quality reads were randomly selected from each sample, with every read carrying a distinct molecular identifier. Instead of being binned into consensus sequences, reads with shared molecular identifiers were discarded. MiTCR, run with a Q25 quality threshold and the strictest error-elimination algorithm, handled CDR3 identification, clonotype clustering and error correction. A nonparametric unseen species model with Euler transformation was used to estimate lower-bound total TCR beta diversity. TCRdb trimmed public reads at Q25 via fastp, called clones via MiXCR and kept in-frame beta chains. Rows with one shared CDR3 protein collapse into an entry with the most common genes and DNA. The V and J calls come from TCRdb's annotation, not from the publication. The sample profile shows about 640,000 distinct CDR3 sequences; 58% of them were found once. The leading ten clones occupy approximately 40% of the sample.

General study outcomes and caveats: Compared with the aged group, more naive CD4+ T cells, fewer expanded clones and increased TCR diversity were shown by the long-lived group, suggesting age selection. Estimates of total diversity based on one million sequenced T cells were regarded as lower bounds and as underestimates. Observed TCR beta diversity per million T cells fell roughly linearly with age, and a significant reduction was already apparent by age about 38. Because the CMV infection status of the donors was unknown, age-related changes in expanded clonotypes may potentially have been confounded. Since profiling was done on bulk unsorted PBMCs, naive and antigen-experienced compartments could not be conclusively compared. There was a strong correlation between observed TCR beta diversity and the percentage of naive T cells measured by flow cytometry.

The rearrangement combines TRBV14 with TRBJ2-3, with a weak D call of TRBD2 (5 bases match). The specimen sequenced was blood. The receptor was isolated from a man aged 55 to 69 in good health. The CDR3 protein sequence reads: CASSQDTGLSTDTQYF. In nucleotide form, the sequence is TGTGCCAGCAGCCAAGATACCGGACTCAGCACAGATACGCAGTATTTT.